A single sample is the source of the 24 T cell receptor beta chains below, sequenced in a study of long-term antiretroviral therapy in people with HIV. Sequencing used immunoSEQ v3.0 at survey level. Method: immunoSEQ multiplex PCR; TCRdb's copy keeps in-frame clones and lacks some. Among approximately 22,000 clones listed, about 82% were seen once. This material consisted of unsorted PBMCs, taken 1.3 years after starting antiretroviral therapy. The receptors here all came from a man aged 55 to 70 with HIV.

This clone was recorded only once. The chain is built from TRBV27 and TRBJ2-3; 8 nucleotides line up with TRBD2. The ends lost 5 bases at V and 5 bases at J; junction bases unmatched: 12. Germline loops: CDR1 MNHEY, CDR2 SMNVEV (reference sequence). CDR3 length: 16 amino acids. This CDR3 reads CASSPRFLGTRDTQYF. The CDR3 DNA follows: TGTGCCAGCAGTCCGCGGTTTTTGGGGACTAGAGATACGCAGTATTTT.

This clone has a handful of counts. The V call is TRBV6-1, the J call TRBJ2-7, with TRBD2 matching over 10 bases. Germline trimming cut 2 bases from V and 0 bases from J; bases unmatched to any gene: 4. Germline V gives CDR1 MNHNS, CDR2 SASEGT. The CDR3 contains 16 residues. The CDR3 nucleotides are TGTGCCAGCAGTGAACCCGGACTAGCGGCCTCCTACGAGCAGTACTTC. Amino acids: CASSEPGLAASYEQYF.

The gene calls are TRBV5-1 and TRBJ1-5; D is perhaps TRBD1 (6 bases). The germline V gene encodes CDR1 SGHRS and CDR2 YFSETQ. V was cut by 0 bases and J by 5 bases, with 12 bases left in between. The CDR3 is 15 residues long. The CDR3 here is CASSLGTGSDQPQHF. The CDR3 nucleotides are TGCGCCAGCAGCTTGGGTACAGGGAGCGATCAGCCCCAGCATTTT. The full variable domain, rest sourced from reference TRBV5-1 and TRBJ1-5, is KAGVTQTPRYLIKTRGQQVTLSCSPISGHRSVSWYQQTPGQGLQFLFEYFSETQRNKGNFPGRFSGRQFSNSRSEMNVSTLELGDSALYLCASSLGTGSDQPQHFGDGTRLSIL.

This chain links TRBV6-5 with TRBJ2-2; no reliable D call. Per the germline V gene, CDR1 is MNHEY and CDR2 is SVGAGI. V lost 5 bases and J lost 6, with 10 bases in between. This CDR3 has 13 residues. CDR3 sequence (DNA): TGTGCCAGCAGTCCGCCCGGTTCCGGGGAGCTGTTTTTT. Its protein product is CASSPPGSGELFF.

The chain couples TRBV9 to TRBJ2-2, with TRBD1 identical over 7 bases. Germline loops: CDR1 SGDLS, CDR2 YYNGEE. The length of the CDR3 is 15 residues. With V trimmed by 4 bases and J by 4 bases, 7 bases remained unmatched. The CDR3 sequence: CASSTSDRSTGELFF. CDR3 DNA: TGTGCCAGCAGCACCTCGGACAGGAGCACCGGGGAGCTGTTTTTT.

The V call is TRBV7-9, the J call TRBJ1-2; 7 nucleotides match TRBD1. V was pared by 6 bases and J by 8 bases, with 18 bases of the junction left unmatched. The germline CDR1 and CDR2 sequences are SEHNR and FQNEAQ (reference sequence). There are 16 residues in the CDR3. This CDR3 is CASRLAESEGAGGYTF. The CDR3 DNA reads as TGTGCCAGCAGGCTTGCCGAATCGGAGGGGGCAGGGGGCTACACCTTC. The full variable domain, its missing parts supplied by reference TRBV7-9 and TRBJ1-2, is DTGVSQNPRHKITKRGQNVTFRCDPISEHNRLYWYRQTLGQGPEFLTYFQNEAQLEKSRLLSDRFSAERPKGSFSTLEIQRTEQGDSAMYLCASRLAESEGAGGYTFGSGTRLTVV.

The genes are TRBV7-6 and TRBJ1-3; D not certain. Germline lookup yields CDR1 SGHVS and CDR2 FNYEAQ. V was cut by 1 base and J by 0 bases, with 13 bases left in between. The CDR3 length is 17 residues. As DNA, the CDR3 is TGTGCCAGCAGCTTAGAGTTTCAAGGCCTCTCTGGAAACACCATATATTTT. Amino acids: CASSLEFQGLSGNTIYF.

The chain uses TRBV7-9 and TRBJ2-5; D uncertain. The CDR3 has 14 residues. In germline, CDR1 is SEHNR, CDR2 FQNEAQ (reference sequence). V dropped 3 bases and J dropped 4 bases, with 12 bases sitting between them. The CDR3 sequence is CASSLGRPRETQYF. The CDR3 region has the DNA TGTGCCAGCAGCTTGGGCAGACCCCGAGAGACCCAGTACTTC.

The CDR3 bases are TGTGCCAGCAGCTTCCTAGCGGGACTCTACAATGAGCAGTTCTTC. It codes for CASSFLAGLYNEQFF. The genes are TRBV7-9 and TRBJ2-1, with 9 positions matching TRBD2. This CDR3 is 15 amino acids long. The V gene end was trimmed by 3 bases and the J gene end by 3 bases; junction bases not matched to a gene: 3. Germline V lookup: CDR1 SEHNR, CDR2 FQNEAQ (reference sequence).

V and J are TRBV6-1 and TRBJ2-5; 8 bases are a match to TRBD1. The CDR3 sequence is 13 residues long. V was pared by 11 bases and J by 5 bases, with 10 bases of the junction left unmatched. Germline loops: CDR1 MNHNS, CDR2 SASEGT. The CDR3 DNA sequence: TGTGCCGGAGGACAGGGTTCCTGGGAGACCCAGTACTTC. Amino acid sequence: CAGGQGSWETQYF.

Written as DNA, the CDR3 is TGTGCCAGCAGTTACTCGGCCAGGCTGGGGACTGAAGCTTTCTTT. Translating it yields CASSYSARLGTEAFF. V usage is TRBV6-5 and J usage is TRBJ1-1; no reliable D call. CDR1 and CDR2 from the germline V gene are MNHEY and SVGAGI. V was shortened by 0 bases and J by 5 bases, with 13 bases between the two germline ends. The CDR3 runs 15 residues.

The V call is TRBV9, the J call TRBJ1-1; D perhaps matches TRBD1 (5 bases). Trimming left V 3 bases short and J 5 bases short, with 17 bases between. CDR3 length: 15 amino acids. Germline V gene lookup returns CDR1 SGDLS and CDR2 YYNGEE. The CDR3 sequence is CASSAGSGGLTEAFF. The CDR3 bases are TGTGCCAGCAGCGCGGGAAGTGGGGGTCTGACTGAAGCTTTCTTT.

This chain links TRBV6-1 with TRBJ1-2; 8 nucleotides match TRBD1. Germline V gene sequence: CDR1 MNHNS, CDR2 SASEGT. The CDR3 consists of 13 residues. V gave up 1 base and J gave up 7 bases; unmatched junction bases: 2. The CDR3 nucleotides are TGTGCCAGCAGTGAAGGGCAGGGGGCTGGCTACACCTTC. Residues: CASSEGQGAGYTF.

The rearrangement links TRBV5-1 to TRBJ2-7; 9 bases line up with TRBD2. The CDR3 contains 15 residues. CDR1 SGHRS and CDR2 YFSETQ come from the germline V gene. Trimming at V came to 4 bases and at J to 0 bases, leaving 5 bases not matched to a gene. Here the CDR3 reads CASSPVSGSSYEQYF. The CDR3 DNA follows: TGCGCCAGCAGCCCGGTTAGCGGGAGCTCCTACGAGCAGTACTTC.

V usage is TRBV18 and J usage is TRBJ1-6, with 10 positions matching TRBD1. With 5 bases clipped from V and 4 bases from J, the junction kept 5 bases outside the gene matches. This CDR3 spans 16 amino acids. Per the germline V gene, CDR1 is KGHSH and CDR2 is LQKENI. The CDR3 here is CASSSRQGAYNSPLHF. The CDR3, as DNA: TGTGCCAGCTCATCGAGACAGGGGGCTTATAATTCACCCCTCCACTTT.

The V call is TRBV7-9, the J call TRBJ1-4; unclear D gene. The CDR3 is made up of 13 amino acids. V was cut by 1 base and J by 5 bases, with 5 bases left in between. CDR1 and CDR2 from the germline V gene are SEHNR and FQNEAQ (reference sequence). CDR3 sequence: CASSLGGNEKLFF. In nucleotides, the CDR3 is TGTGCCAGCAGCTTAGGCGGGAATGAAAAACTGTTTTTT.

Only one count was recorded for this clone. The CDR3 DNA reads as TGCGCCAGCAGCTTGGCCGCGGTACAGGGGGCAGGTGAGCAGTTCTTC. Amino acid sequence: CASSLAAVQGAGEQFF. The J gene is TRBJ2-1, the V gene TRBV5-1; 9 bases fit TRBD1. The junction had 10 bases not matched to a gene; V was cut back by 0 bases and J by 9 bases. In germline, CDR1 is SGHRS, CDR2 YFSETQ. The CDR3 extends over 16 amino acids.

The rearrangement joins TRBV11-2 to TRBJ2-7; 8 positions match TRBD1. The CDR3 totals 14 residues. The junction had 9 bases not matched to a gene; V was cut back by 5 bases and J by 6 bases. Germline values: CDR1 SGHAT, CDR2 FQNNGV. CDR3 residues: CASSPGTGTAEQYF. The CDR3 DNA reads TGTGCCAGCAGCCCCGGGACAGGAACCGCCGAGCAGTACTTC.

This sequence joins TRBV7-6 and TRBJ2-2; 10 bases fit TRBD2. Germline loops: CDR1 SGHVS, CDR2 FNYEAQ. The junction had 9 bases not matched to a gene; V was cut back by 1 base and J by 7 bases. The CDR3 covers 17 residues. CDR3 DNA: TGTGCCAGCAGCTTAGACAGCGGGAGGGCCGTATACGGGGAGCTGTTTTTT. As protein: CASSLDSGRAVYGELFF.

The chain recombines TRBV4-1 with TRBJ1-1; possibly TRBD1 for D (5 bases). Germline V gene data show CDR1 as MGHRA and CDR2 as YSYEKL. The V gene lost 1 base and the J gene lost 4 bases, with 13 bases spanning the gap. The CDR3 loop spans 15 amino acids. The CDR3 DNA follows: TGCGCCAGCAGCCAAGTGGAGGGGATCCCCACTGAAGCTTTCTTT. Translated: CASSQVEGIPTEAFF.

The V gene is TRBV6-1, the J gene TRBJ2-7; TRBD1 is a possible D gene (6 bases). This CDR3 comprises 15 residues. The V gene's germline CDR1 is MNHNS and CDR2 SASEGT. Deletions cut 10 bases from V and 0 bases from J, with 19 bases between. The CDR3 nucleotides are TGTGCCATTCCGTCTCAAGGGGACATCTCCTACGAGCAGTACTTC. Translated: CAIPSQGDISYEQYF.

This rearrangement joins TRBV28 to TRBJ1-3, with D possibly TRBD1 on 6 matching bases. The CDR3 contains 15 residues. The V gene's germline CDR1 is MDHEN and CDR2 SYDVKM. The ends were cut back, 6 bases at V and 0 bases at J, with 12 bases in the middle. CDR3 loop: CASRKQDSSGNTIYF. The CDR3 DNA reads TGTGCCAGCAGGAAACAGGACAGCTCTGGAAACACCATATATTTT. Supplemented by reference TRBV28 and TRBJ1-3, the full variable domain reads DVKVTQSSRYLVKRTGEKVFLECVQDMDHENMFWYRQDPGLGLRLIYFSYDVKMKEKGDIPEGYSVSREKKERFSLILESASTNQTSMYLCASRKQDSSGNTIYFGEGSWLTVV.

The rearrangement joins TRBV5-4 to TRBJ2-5; D perhaps matches TRBD2 (5 bases). The CDR3 is 18 residues long. Germline V lookup: CDR1 SGHNT, CDR2 YYREEE (reference sequence). V lost 1 base, J lost 5 bases, and 24 bases lay in between. The DNA for the CDR3 is TGTGCCAGCAGCTTGACCCCTACGTATAGAGGGCCTTTGGAGACCCAGTACTTC. Translated, it gives CASSLTPTYRGPLETQYF.

The V and J genes are TRBV30 and TRBJ2-7; D is unresolved. CDR3 size: 11 residues. The germline V gene has CDR1 GTSNPN and CDR2 SVGIG (reference sequence). V gave up 0 bases and J gave up 3 bases, with 3 bases separating them. CDR3 amino acids: CAWSVYYEQYF. CDR3 in DNA: TGTGCCTGGAGTGTGTACTACGAGCAGTACTTC.